Included here is one TCR beta chain sequence, with context. Germline CDR1 and CDR2: GTSNPN and SVGIG (reference sequence). The CDR3 runs 15 residues. V lost 0 bases and J lost 9; bases outside the gene matches: 11. This sample was included in a study of identical twins. A universal primer site came from template switching; cDNA carried unique molecular identifiers. TCRdb called the 5' RACE reads again in MiXCR, with one record for every CDR3 protein. The sample includes 650,000 to 750,000 distinct CDR3 sequences, roughly 20% seen only once; the top ten take about 4.3%. These data were likewise used in another study, on T cells expressing NK-cell markers.

The TCR sequence derives from a woman younger than 30 in good health. Sequencing was carried out using PBMCs. The J gene is TRBJ2-1, the V gene TRBV30; TRBD2 aligns across 7 bases. The CDR3 region has the DNA TGTGCCTGGAGTGTTGAAGACGGTCGGGGGGTTGAGCAGTTCTTC. This sequence encodes CAWSVEDGRGVEQFF.